This T cell receptor (beta chain) was obtained from a study of regulatory T cells in long-lasting Graves disease (dated by TCRdb to the early 2020s). Regarding the complete study: To count as having persistent Graves' disease, a patient had to have received antithyroid drug treatment for over 5 years with TSH receptor autoantibodies remaining persistently positive. Patients with persistent Graves' disease were compared with patients with newly diagnosed Graves' disease using TCR sequencing and RNA sequencing of peripheral blood. The study was conducted in China and was registered as a clinical trial. A total of approximately 35 samples were covered by TCR sequencing, comprising approximately 13 persistent and around 20 newly diagnosed Graves' disease patients. Antithyroid drugs had been taken for approximately 10 years on average by persistent Graves' disease patients in the clinical cohort. Overall study results and their limits: More public clonotypes were shared among persistent patients (under 3,000) than among newly diagnosed patients (more than 950). Sequencing and analysis were limited to the TCR beta chain. Peripheral blood alone was examined, since thyroid tissue, which constituted the primary lesion, could not be accessed. As a limitation, the authors acknowledged that the small sample size may reduce accuracy. Persistent Graves' disease patients showed lower TCR Shannon entropy and fewer highly expanded clones than newly diagnosed patients, suggesting clonal expansion.

With regard to this clonotype: Its antigen is still unknown. Per-base quality was not reported, and no clone a single base away is much larger than it.

Read against the paper, the sample's time point label means: persistent/refractory GD, antithyroid drugs over 5 years with positive TRAb. For both TCR sequencing and RNA sequencing, RNA was extracted from PBMCs in TRIzol. The diagnosis of Graves' disease followed American Thyroid Association guidelines. Patients for the study were recruited at an endocrinology department in Xi'an, China. Each patient gave 7.5 to 10 milliliters of peripheral blood, collected in an EDTA anticoagulant tube. Ficoll Paque Plus density gradient separation was used to isolate PBMCs, and no additional T cell sorting was done. An Agilent 2100 Bioanalyzer and agarose gel were used to check RNA quality, and a NanoDrop 2000 was used to measure RNA concentration. The method was multiplex PCR. Instrument used: Illumina HiSeq 4000. TCR beta libraries were built with iRepertoire HTBI primers and Arm-PCR amplification of CDR3 regions. PCR products were gel purified before sequencing. As for the authors' bioinformatics: Across samples, roughly 60 TRBV and 12 to 15 TRBJ segments were identified and used for gene usage analysis of CDR3 amino acid clonotypes. Filtered high-quality paired reads were merged into contigs using COPE and FqMerger. Contigs were aligned with BLAST to IMGT TRBV, TRBD and TRBJ reference genes, and CDR3 was defined per IMGT. Clonotypes above 0.1% frequency were classified as highly expanded clones. Shannon entropy served as the measure of repertoire diversity, while the Gini coefficient captured V-J evenness. Clonotypes shared by more than one individual were considered public. TCRdb cleaned the public reads at Q25 with fastp, built clones with MiXCR and kept in-frame beta chains. For every CDR3 protein sequence, its rows merge into one entry that carries the most common genes and DNA. The V and J calls follow TCRdb's processing rather than the paper's. This sample lists 600,000 to 800,000 distinct CDR3 sequences; about 30% were detected once. The ten largest clonotypes hold 35% to 55% of the sample.

Here the sequenced sample was peripheral blood mononuclear cells (PBMCs), taken when the disease was refractory, from a patient treated with antithyroid drugs. The sequence derives from a female donor with Graves disease.

The encoded CDR3 is CASSDLAGGVDEQFF. The bases read TGTGCCAGCAGTGACTTGGCGGGAGGGGTGGATGAGCAGTTCTTC. The chain is made from TRBV6-1 and TRBJ2-1, and 9 bases in between align with TRBD2. Trimming accounts for 3 bases at V and 8 bases at J, while the number of junction bases matched to no gene is 8. As encoded in the germline V gene, CDR1 is MNHNS while CDR2 is SASEGT. The CDR3 sequence holds 15 residues, the cysteine and phenylalanine included. This entry keeps only the CDR3 DNA: 45 bases, framed from base 1.